These 32 T cell receptor beta chains were sequenced from one sample in a study of control samples from healthy donors and cancer patients. The table came from immunoSEQ multiplex PCR; TCRdb's copy has only in-frame clones and leaves some out. The sample holds over 150,000 clones, around 94% seen once. Sequences were obtained from PBMCs. The receptors derive from a man in his 60s with colorectal cancer.

This clone was recorded once. This chain links TRBV7-2 with TRBJ1-3; D not certain. This CDR3 has 15 residues. V dropped 4 bases and J dropped 1 base, with 11 bases sitting between them. The germline V gene has CDR1 SGHTA and CDR2 FQGNSA. CDR3 region: CASSSLIGSGNTIYF. DNA for the CDR3: TGTGCCAGCAGCTCTCTAATAGGGTCTGGAAACACCATATATTTT.

The CDR3 loop reads CASSSGTVAYEQYF. The CDR3 region has the DNA TGTGCCAGCAGTTCGGGGACTGTAGCCTACGAGCAGTACTTC. The chain is built from TRBV27 and TRBJ2-7; D is possibly TRBD2 (6 bases). This CDR3 is 14 amino acids long. With 4 bases removed from V and 2 bases from J, the gap between germline ends came to 12 bases. Germline lookup yields CDR1 MNHEY and CDR2 SMNVEV (reference sequence).

The J gene is TRBJ2-6, the V gene TRBV5-3, with 8 bases matching TRBD1. TRBV5-3 belongs to the ORF category, with a function that is uncertain. CDR3 size: 18 residues. J gave up 0 bases and V 2 bases, and 7 bases lay outside the gene matches. CDR3 protein: CARSLRDRLSSGANVLTF. The CDR3, as DNA: TGTGCCAGAAGCTTAAGGGACAGGTTAAGCTCTGGGGCCAACGTCCTGACTTTC.

The chain carries TRBV6-5 and TRBJ2-6; D remains unclear. CDR1 MNHEY and CDR2 SVGAGI come from the germline V gene. CDR3 length: 14 amino acids. The germline V and J ends were trimmed by 6 bases and 2 bases, with 8 bases remaining between them. The CDR3 reads CASRLTAGANVLTF. DNA for the CDR3: TGTGCCAGCAGACTGACGGCTGGGGCCAACGTCCTGACTTTC.

The count of this clone is one. The chain uses TRBV7-2 and TRBJ2-7; 10 nucleotides match TRBD2. J lost 7 bases, V lost 6 bases, and 9 bases had no gene match. Germline V gives CDR1 SGHTA, CDR2 FQGNSA. There are 14 residues in the CDR3. Here the CDR3 DNA reads TGTGCCAGCAGGTCCACTAGCGGGGCCTGGGAGCAGTACTTC. It translates to CASRSTSGAWEQYF.

The J gene is TRBJ2-2, the V gene TRBV29-1, with 12 nucleotides matching TRBD2. The CDR3 has 13 amino acids. CDR1 and CDR2 (germline): SQVTM, ANQGSEA. V lost 7 bases, J lost 5 bases, and 2 bases stayed unmatched. The DNA for the CDR3 is TGCAGCGGCGGACTAGCGGGGACCGGGGAGCTGTTTTTT. Protein: CSGGLAGTGELFF.

V usage is TRBV2 and J usage is TRBJ2-7; 11 positions agree with TRBD2. Germline CDR1 SNHLY, CDR2 FYNNEI. The trim removed 6 bases at V and 2 bases at J, leaving 3 bases unmatched. The CDR3 length is 14 residues. This CDR3 reads CASRTSGAAYEQYF. CDR3 bases: TGTGCCAGCAGGACTAGCGGGGCGGCCTACGAGCAGTACTTC.

V usage is TRBV7-2 and J usage is TRBJ1-1; D is unclear. This CDR3 has 15 amino acids. The V end was cut by 3 bases, the J end by 2 bases, with 13 bases between. From germline, CDR1 is SGHTA and CDR2 FQGNSA. The CDR3 DNA sequence: TGTGCCAGCAGCTTTGAGCCTGGAGGTAACACTGAAGCTTTCTTT. This sequence encodes CASSFEPGGNTEAFF.

The J gene is TRBJ1-2, the V gene TRBV5-4; 9 bases are a match to TRBD1. Trimming at V came to 4 bases and at J to 2 bases, leaving 0 bases not matched to a gene. The CDR3 has 13 residues. Germline CDR1 SGHNT, CDR2 YYREEE (reference sequence). CDR3 residues: CASSGTGNYGYTF. CDR3 sequence (DNA): TGTGCCAGCAGCGGGACAGGGAACTATGGCTACACCTTC.

This chain connects TRBV19 to TRBJ1-1, with 9 bases that match TRBD1. CDR3 length: 15 amino acids. The germline V gene encodes CDR1 LNHDA and CDR2 SQIVND (reference sequence). The junction had 9 bases not matched to a gene; V was cut back by 5 bases and J by 5 bases. CDR3 protein: CASSVGQGLRTEAFF. The CDR3 nucleotides are TGTGCCAGTAGTGTGGGACAGGGATTGAGAACTGAAGCTTTCTTT.

This chain connects TRBV19 to TRBJ1-5; D ambiguous. Germline V gene lookup returns CDR1 LNHDA and CDR2 SQIVND (reference sequence). The germline V and J ends were trimmed by 0 bases and 3 bases, with 6 bases remaining between them. CDR3 size: 14 residues. This CDR3 is CASSIEFYNQPQHF. The DNA for the CDR3 is TGTGCCAGTAGTATAGAATTCTACAATCAGCCCCAGCATTTT.

The chain has TRBV6-1 and TRBJ1-5; no clear D gene. Trimming took 0 bases from V and 3 from J, leaving 9 bases between them. The CDR3 spans 15 residues. Looked up from germline, CDR1 is MNHNS and CDR2 is SASEGT. The CDR3 nucleotides are TGTGCCAGCAGTGAAGCGTGGTGGATCAATCAGCCCCAGCATTTT. This gives the protein CASSEAWWINQPQHF.

This sequence joins TRBV9 and TRBJ1-1; D gene unclear. The CDR3 consists of 15 residues. Germline loops: CDR1 SGDLS, CDR2 YYNGEE. V lost 0 bases and J 4 bases, leaving 13 bases between the germline ends. The CDR3 DNA is TGTGCCAGCAGCGTAGACTCAGATACGGGCACTGAAGCTTTCTTT. Its protein is CASSVDSDTGTEAFF.

V and J are TRBV7-2 and TRBJ1-2; D gene unclear. V dropped 4 bases and J dropped 5 bases, with 11 bases sitting between them. The V gene's germline CDR1 is SGHTA and CDR2 FQGNSA. The CDR3 is made up of 13 amino acids. The chain's CDR3 is CASSSPGVYGYTF. CDR3 nucleotides: TGTGCCAGCAGCTCCCCAGGAGTATATGGCTACACCTTC. Supplemented by reference TRBV7-2 and TRBJ1-2, the full variable domain reads GAGVSQSPSNKVTEKGKDVELRCDPISGHTALYWYRQSLGQGLEFLIYFQGNSAPDKSGLPSDRFSAERTGGSVSTLTIQRTQQEDSAVYLCASSSPGVYGYTFGSGTRLTVV.

The CDR3 sequence: CASSLYRGGKGTGELFF. CDR3 nucleotide sequence: TGTGCCAGCAGCTTATATCGTGGCGGGAAAGGAACCGGGGAGCTGTTTTTT. The V call is TRBV11-2, the J call TRBJ2-2, with D maybe TRBD2 (6 bases). The length of the CDR3 is 17 residues. CDR1 and CDR2 from the germline V gene are SGHAT and FQNNGV. The V end was cut by 2 bases, the J end by 5 bases, with 18 bases between.

This chain uses TRBV7-9 with TRBJ1-1; 8 positions match TRBD1. Germline loops: CDR1 SEHNR, CDR2 FQNEAQ (reference sequence). CDR3 length equals 14 residues. The J segment lost 5 bases and the V segment lost 5 bases, leaving 7 bases of the junction unmatched. CDR3 sequence (DNA): TGTGCCAGCAGCCTAATCTACAGGGGGACTGAAGCTTTCTTT. Its translation: CASSLIYRGTEAFF.

The table lists this clone with a count of one. The chain employs TRBV6-5 and TRBJ1-2; 7 bases match TRBD1. J gave up 7 bases and V 2 bases, and 7 bases lay outside the gene matches. CDR1 and CDR2 from the germline V gene are MNHEY and SVGAGI. CDR3 size: 14 residues. CDR3 bases: TGTGCCAGCAGTTACCTAGACAGGGCTGCTGGCTACACCTTC. Translating it yields CASSYLDRAAGYTF.

The V gene is TRBV2, the J gene TRBJ2-3; tentatively, D is TRBD1 or TRBD2 (5 bases each). The CDR3 sequence is 14 residues long. Per germline, CDR1 SNHLY and CDR2 FYNNEI. Trimming shortened V by 6 bases and J by 3 bases, and 13 bases separated the two germline ends. The CDR3 sequence is CASSRDQRTDTQYF. The CDR3 coding sequence is TGTGCCAGCAGCAGGGACCAAAGGACAGATACGCAGTATTTT.

This rearrangement joins TRBV25-1 to TRBJ2-7; the D call may be TRBD1 or TRBD2 (5 bases each). V was shortened by 7 bases and J by 6 bases, with 19 bases between the two germline ends. The CDR3 spans 14 residues. CDR1 MGHDK and CDR2 SYGVNS come from the germline V gene. The CDR3: CASNRGSWGFEQYF. CDR3 nucleotide sequence: TGTGCCAGCAACCGGGGCTCCTGGGGCTTCGAGCAGTACTTC.

Comment on this clone: An end of the junction differs from the germline gene, which may be a read error. V usage is TRBV6-5 and J usage is TRBJ1-5, with D possibly TRBD1 on 5 matching bases. Germline values: CDR1 MNHEY, CDR2 SVGAGI. CDR3 length equals 13 residues. CDR3 sequence (DNA): TGTGCCAGCAGCTACTCGGGGGATCAGCCCCAGCATTTT. Protein sequence: CASSYSGDQPQHF.

This chain connects TRBV28 to TRBJ1-2, with 7 bases identical to TRBD1. The CDR3 has 14 amino acids. Germline assignment: CDR1 MDHEN and CDR2 SYDVKM. The J segment lost 7 bases and the V segment lost 7 bases, leaving 12 bases of the junction unmatched. This CDR3 is CASTRDDRVVGYTF. The CDR3 nucleotides are TGTGCCAGCACTAGAGATGACAGGGTTGTTGGCTACACCTTC.

J is TRBJ2-7 and V is TRBV15; D might be TRBD2 (7 bases). The length of the CDR3 is 13 residues. Trimming removed 6 bases at V and 6 bases at J, with 15 bases between. Germline V gene data show CDR1 as LNHNV and CDR2 as YYDKDF (reference sequence). CDR3 DNA sequence: TGTGCCACCAGAGTGGGGGGGCGGCGCGAGCAGTACTTC. Translation: CATRVGGRREQYF.

The sample holds a few counts of this clone. J is TRBJ2-2 and V is TRBV9, with 10 bases matching TRBD1. Trimming cost V 4 bases and J 6 bases; bases outside gene matches: 6. Germline CDR1 SGDLS, CDR2 YYNGEE. This CDR3 contains 15 residues. DNA for the CDR3: TGTGCCAGCAGCCTCCGGGACAGGGGATCCGGGGAGCTGTTTTTT. Its translation is CASSLRDRGSGELFF.

The gene calls are TRBV11-2 and TRBJ1-2; 9 nucleotides align to TRBD1. CDR3 length equals 15 residues. Germline V gives CDR1 SGHAT, CDR2 FQNNGV. The trim removed 5 bases at V and 4 bases at J, leaving 8 bases unmatched. The CDR3 protein is CASSGRTGVSYGYTF. The CDR3 bases are TGTGCCAGCAGCGGAAGGACAGGGGTTAGCTATGGCTACACCTTC.

CDR3 amino acids: CASSVEWLAVNEQFF. In nucleotides, the CDR3 is TGTGCCAGCAGCGTAGAGTGGTTAGCGGTCAATGAGCAGTTCTTC. The rearrangement links TRBV9 to TRBJ2-1, with D possibly matching TRBD2 (6 bases). The CDR3 totals 15 residues. CDR1 is SGDLS, CDR2 YYNGEE, per germline. V lost 0 bases and J 6 bases, leaving 13 bases between the germline ends.

The genes are TRBV28 and TRBJ2-7, with D possibly called TRBD1 or TRBD2 (5 bases each). The germline CDR1 and CDR2 sequences are MDHEN and SYDVKM. This CDR3 is 15 amino acids long. Trimming shortened V by 6 bases and J by 2 bases, and 17 bases separated the two germline ends. The CDR3 here is CASRPPGTSTYEQYF. CDR3 bases: TGTGCCAGCAGACCTCCCGGGACCTCCACCTACGAGCAGTACTTC.

This clone was observed once. The genes are TRBV28 and TRBJ1-4; a weak D match, TRBD1 (6 bases). The germline gives CDR1 MDHEN, CDR2 SYDVKM. The V and J ends lost 5 bases and 5 bases respectively, with 15 bases between them. The CDR3 consists of 15 residues. The CDR3 region has the DNA TGTGCCAGCAGTATCCAGGGGAAACCCAATGAAAAACTGTTTTTT. This translates into CASSIQGKPNEKLFF.

This chain links TRBV6-1 with TRBJ1-1, with TRBD1 as a possible D gene (5 bases). V was clipped by 0 bases and J by 4 bases, with 15 bases between them. Per the germline V gene, CDR1 is MNHNS and CDR2 is SASEGT. The CDR3 has 16 amino acids. CDR3 amino acids: CASSEAGSGRGTEAFF. For the CDR3, the DNA is TGTGCCAGCAGTGAAGCGGGGTCGGGGAGGGGCACTGAAGCTTTCTTT.

This chain links TRBV6-5 with TRBJ2-3; D remains ambiguous. V gave up 7 bases and J gave up 3 bases, with 11 bases separating them. CDR1 is MNHEY and CDR2 is SVGAGI in the germline V gene. The CDR3 is made up of 13 amino acids. In nucleotides, the CDR3 is TGTGCCAGCATACCGGGCGAAACAGATACGCAGTATTTT. Amino acid sequence: CASIPGETDTQYF.

The count of this clone is one. The chain combines TRBV7-2 with TRBJ1-2; the D gene is possibly TRBD1 (6 bases). Germline V gene lookup returns CDR1 SGHTA and CDR2 FQGNSA. Trimming cost V 2 bases and J 2 bases, with 9 bases left between them. This CDR3 contains 14 residues. CDR3 coding DNA: TGTGCCAGCAGCTTACCCCAGGGGAACTATGGCTACACCTTC. Its translation: CASSLPQGNYGYTF.

The gene calls are TRBV30 and TRBJ1-4; D unresolved. The CDR3 is 13 amino acids. In germline, CDR1 is GTSNPN, CDR2 SVGIG (reference sequence). V lost 2 bases and J 6 bases, leaving 10 bases between the germline ends. The DNA for the CDR3 is TGTGCCTGGAGTCGGGTGACTGATGAAAAACTGTTTTTT. As protein: CAWSRVTDEKLFF.

This clone appeared a single time. J is TRBJ1-2 and V is TRBV11-3; the D gene is possibly TRBD1 (5 bases). The CDR3 has 15 residues. CDR1 SGHNT and CDR2 YENEEA come from the germline V gene. V shed 0 bases and J shed 2 bases, with 10 bases lying between them. CDR3 sequence: CASSLEADKNYGYTF. DNA of the CDR3: TGTGCCAGCAGCTTAGAAGCGGACAAGAACTATGGCTACACCTTC.